Described below is a single T cell receptor beta chain sequence and its context. There is no known antigen for this receptor. An end of the junction does not agree with germline; a read error may underlie this. This sample is drawn from a study of CD8+ T cells in alopecia areata (dated by TCRdb to the late 2010s). With regard to the full study: The treated patients, all with moderate-to-severe alopecia areata, were enrolled in an open-label pilot trial of oral tofacitinib given at 5 to 10 mg twice daily. Biopsies were taken from tofacitinib-treated patients at baseline and again at 4 and 24 weeks into treatment, and several of those patients also had a later scalp biopsy. TCRbeta CDR3 regions were amplified by immunoSEQ multiplex PCR using 35 Vbeta forward and 13 Jbeta reverse primers. Disease severity in treated patients was measured with the SALT score, which quantifies the percentage of affected scalp surface area. RNA came from the PAXgene miRNA kit for fixed scalp, the miRNeasy kit for PBMCs, and the RNeasy kit for mouse skin. Clonality in the scalp was compared among normal scalp (n=4), patchy alopecia areata scalp (n=8), and alopecia totalis/universalis scalp (n=8). The study used high-throughput TCRbeta sequencing to examine T cell clonal expansion in alopecia areata, in both the C3H/HeJ mouse model and human patients. Patients received tofacitinib for 6 to 18 months and were then followed off drug for 6 months to check for delayed response and recurrence. In humans, TCRbeta sequencing was performed on scalp tissue and on sorted CD4+ and CD8+ peripheral blood T cells from healthy controls and from patients with patchy or totalis/universalis alopecia areata. Beyond this particular receptor, the publication reports: Tofacitinib significantly lowered scalp clonality and the number of expanded CD8+ clones among the top 100 scalp clones. The treated cohort was small, with a single nonresponder, so links between baseline CD8+ expansion and response need larger studies. Shared TCR sequences between patients were less evident than in mice, which may be partly attributable to HLA diversity in the patient population. Higher clonality and more expanded CD8+ clones were observed in lesional scalp than in normal scalp, particularly in alopecia totalis/universalis, a finding suggestive of antigenic drive. During tofacitinib treatment, many expanded lesional clones remained in scalp and blood, and this persistence may partly explain relapse after treatment is stopped. Scalp TCR repertoire analysis is complicated because resident alphabeta T cells in normal human skin are also sequenced, whereas mouse skin is dominated by gammadelta T cells.

From the germline V gene, CDR1 is SGHVS and CDR2 is FNYEAQ. The CDR3 runs 14 residues from the cysteine to the phenylalanine. This entry keeps only the CDR3 DNA: 42 bases, framed from base 1. The sample's treatment or condition label is to be understood as: oral pan-JAK inhibitor, 5-10 mg twice daily. Lesional scalp punch biopsies and peripheral blood were obtained from alopecia areata patients. PBMCs were separated by density centrifugation and stained for CD3, CD4 and CD8, after which CD4+ and CD8+ T cells were sorted on a FACSAria. The library was prepared using the immunoSEQ multiplex PCR assay. RNA was extracted from all samples and reverse transcribed into cDNA, which served as template for TCR sequencing. First-strand cDNA was synthesized with SuperScript III using a 2:1 mix of oligo-dT and random hexamers. Amplification bias was assessed with a synthetic immune receptor repertoire, and residual bias was removed computationally. Processing in the source paper ran as follows. Raw reads were preprocessed to remove errors, and CDR3 was defined according to IMGT conventions as the region from the conserved cysteine to phenylalanine. To get clonality, Shannon entropy was normalized by log2 of the number of productive unique TCRs and the result was subtracted from 1. Whether scalp clones were CD4 or CD8 was inferred by matching scalp TCRbeta sequences against CD4 and CD8 repertoires sorted from blood. TCRdb took this table from immuneACCESS and kept in-frame rearrangements with V and J called. Such tables lack part of the clones; where checked against another copy, unresolved V genes explain under half of the gap, and the rest is unexplained. That table is the source of V, J and clone size, and D and trimming were worked out from the DNA. A total of around 300,000 clones appear in this sample, 60% of them only once. The ten largest make up around 0.84% of the sample.

Sequencing used CD4+ T cells sorted from blood, obtained around week 54, from a patient treated with tofacitinib. The receptor chain draws on TRBV7-6 and TRBJ1-6, with TRBD1 tentatively as D gene (5 bases match). The clonotype was recovered from a human donor with alopecia areata. The DNA reads as follows: TGTGCCAGCCGCTTGACCAGGGACGGTTCACCCCTCCACTTT. This encodes CASRLTRDGSPLHF. The CDR3 plus the reference TRBV7-6 and TRBJ1-6 genes for the other parts give the full variable domain: GAGVSQSPRYKVTKRGQDVALRCDPISGHVSLYWYRQALGQGPEFLTYFNYEAQQDKSGLPNDRFSAERPEGSISTLTIQRTEQRDSAMYRCASRLTRDGSPLHFGNGTRLTVT.